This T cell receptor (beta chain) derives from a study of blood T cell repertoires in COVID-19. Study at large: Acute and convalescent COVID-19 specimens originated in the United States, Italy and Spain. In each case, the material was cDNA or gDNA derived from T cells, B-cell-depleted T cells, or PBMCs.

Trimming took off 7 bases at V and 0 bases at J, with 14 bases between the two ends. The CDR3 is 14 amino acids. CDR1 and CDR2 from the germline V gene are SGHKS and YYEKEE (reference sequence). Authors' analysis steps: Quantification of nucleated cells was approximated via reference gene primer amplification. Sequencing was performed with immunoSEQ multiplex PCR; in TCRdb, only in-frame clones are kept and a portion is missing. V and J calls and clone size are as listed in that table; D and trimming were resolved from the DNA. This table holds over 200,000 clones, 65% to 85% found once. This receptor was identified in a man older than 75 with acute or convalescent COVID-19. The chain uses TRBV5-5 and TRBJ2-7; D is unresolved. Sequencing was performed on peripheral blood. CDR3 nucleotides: TGTGCCAGCGCTTTCAGGCTAAGCTCCTACGAGCAGTACTTC. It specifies CASAFRLSSYEQYF. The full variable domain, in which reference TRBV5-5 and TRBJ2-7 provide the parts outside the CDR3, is DAGVTQSPTHLIKTRGQQVTLRCSPISGHKSVSWYQQVLGQGPQFIFQYYEKEERGRGNFPDRFSARQFPNYSSELNVNALLLGDSALYLCASAFRLSSYEQYFGPGTRLTVT.